Below, 19 T cell receptor beta chains from the same sample are listed, as sequenced in a study of shared clonotypes between healthy human individuals. TCRdb's copy holds only in-frame clones and misses some; the assay was immunoSEQ multiplex PCR. The sample comprises over a million clones, just under 99% of which are singletons, and around 0.33% rests with the top ten. Sequenced material: naive CD4+ T cells sorted from blood. Subset described: CD45RA+ positively selected. Receptors were obtained from a young man in good health.

The gene calls are TRBV30 and TRBJ2-1, with 7 bases fitting TRBD2. The CDR3 is 12 amino acids. Unmatched junction bases numbered 7, after V lost 4 bases and J lost 10 bases. The V gene's germline CDR1 is GTSNPN and CDR2 SVGIG (reference sequence). CDR3 nucleotides: TGTGCCTGGAAACCGCCGGGGGGAGAGCAGTTCTTC. This encodes CAWKPPGGEQFF.

This clone has only one observation. The chain joins TRBV9 to TRBJ2-3, with a weak D call TRBD2 (6 bases). Trimming shortened V by 2 bases and J by 7 bases, and 23 bases separated the two germline ends. Germline values: CDR1 SGDLS, CDR2 YYNGEE. There are 17 residues in the CDR3. The CDR3 coding sequence is TGTGCCAGCAGCGTCATCCCCGGGTCTAGCGCTGCTTATACGCAGTATTTT. Translating gives CASSVIPGSSAAYTQYF.

The chain recombines TRBV7-9 with TRBJ1-2; no reliable D call. Germline V gene lookup returns CDR1 SEHNR and CDR2 FQNEAQ (reference sequence). V lost 1 base to trimming and J lost 3 bases, with 15 bases between them. The CDR3 runs 16 residues. In DNA form, the CDR3 reads TGTGCCAGCAGCTTAGAAGACGTCTGGAGGTACTATGGCTACACCTTC. This codes for CASSLEDVWRYYGYTF.

This clone has a single count. The chain joins TRBV18 to TRBJ1-5, with TRBD1 matching 8 bases. The germline gives CDR1 KGHSH, CDR2 LQKENI. There are 14 residues in the CDR3. V trimming: 6 bases; J trimming: 7 bases; junction bases outside the gene matches: 8. The chain's CDR3 is CASSEQGVGQPQHF. In DNA form, the CDR3 reads TGTGCCAGCTCCGAACAGGGGGTCGGGCAGCCCCAGCATTTT.

J is TRBJ2-7 and V is TRBV9; possibly TRBD2 for D (6 bases). The CDR3 consists of 15 residues. V lost 2 bases to trimming and J lost 3 bases, with 15 bases between them. Per germline, CDR1 SGDLS and CDR2 YYNGEE. This CDR3 reads CASSVQGGPGYEQYF. CDR3 bases: TGTGCCAGCAGCGTCCAGGGAGGTCCGGGCTACGAGCAGTACTTC.

This chain joins TRBV28 and TRBJ2-7; no clear D gene. Trimming shortened V by 6 bases and J by 4 bases, and 16 bases separated the two germline ends. The CDR3 length is 14 residues. In germline, CDR1 is MDHEN, CDR2 SYDVKM. The chain's CDR3 is CASSRTGDDYEQYF. The CDR3 DNA follows: TGTGCCAGCAGCCGGACCGGTGACGATTACGAGCAGTACTTC.

The chain couples TRBV19 to TRBJ1-4, with D possibly being TRBD1 (5 bases). Germline V lookup: CDR1 LNHDA, CDR2 SQIVND (reference sequence). This CDR3 is 14 amino acids long. Deletions cut 7 bases from V and 8 bases from J, with 17 bases between. In DNA, the CDR3 is TGTGCCAGTATAAGTAAGGGGAAGCGCGAAAAACTGTTTTTT. It specifies CASISKGKREKLFF.

The rearrangement links TRBV29-1 to TRBJ2-1, with 9 bases identical to TRBD2. V was clipped by 4 bases and J by 6 bases; unmatched bases: 10. The CDR3 has 15 residues. Germline CDR1 reads SQVTM; CDR2 reads ANQGSEA. CDR3 in DNA: TGCAGCGTTGGGGCCCCGGGACTAGCCGCCAATGAGCAGTTCTTC. Translated: CSVGAPGLAANEQFF.

V gene TRBV9 combines with J gene TRBJ2-2, with D hard to call. Germline V gene lookup returns CDR1 SGDLS and CDR2 YYNGEE. The CDR3 has 11 amino acids. V was shortened by 6 bases and J by 6 bases, with 6 bases between the two germline ends. The CDR3 loop is CASNSPGELFF. CDR3 bases: TGTGCCAGCAATAGTCCCGGGGAGCTGTTTTTT.

J is TRBJ2-1 and V is TRBV11-1, with 12 bases fitting TRBD2. Germline lookup yields CDR1 SGHAT and CDR2 FQDESV (reference sequence). The CDR3 extends over 18 amino acids. V was pared by 0 bases and J by 3 bases, with 6 bases of the junction left unmatched. Here the CDR3 reads CASSLARTSGRFYNEQFF. CDR3 nucleotides: TGTGCCAGCAGCTTAGCGCGCACTAGCGGGAGGTTCTACAATGAGCAGTTCTTC.

The V gene is TRBV30, the J gene TRBJ1-2, with a possible D match to TRBD1 (5 bases). The CDR3 sequence is 11 residues long. Between the trimmed V and J ends, which lost 2 bases and 10 bases, there was a span of 11 bases. Germline values: CDR1 GTSNPN, CDR2 SVGIG (reference sequence). The CDR3 DNA is TGTGCCTGGAGTTCCGGGGCCTACTACACCTTC. It yields the protein CAWSSGAYYTF.

V is TRBV6-1 and J is TRBJ2-7, with D perhaps TRBD2 (6 bases). V was clipped by 5 bases and J by 2 bases, with 16 bases between them. Germline CDR1 reads MNHNS; CDR2 reads SASEGT. The CDR3 has 15 residues. The CDR3 here is CASSPLQRATYEQYF. The DNA of the CDR3 is TGTGCCAGCAGTCCGCTTCAGCGGGCTACCTACGAGCAGTACTTC.

V is TRBV27 and J is TRBJ2-2; TRBD2 might be the D (7 bases). The length of the CDR3 is 15 residues. V lost 3 bases and J 4 bases, leaving 12 bases between the germline ends. From germline, CDR1 is MNHEY and CDR2 SMNVEV (reference sequence). For the CDR3, the DNA is TGTGCCAGCAGTTTCGGAGGGGGGGGCACCGGGGAGCTGTTTTTT. It is translated as CASSFGGGGTGELFF.

The gene calls are TRBV28 and TRBJ2-7; possible D gene TRBD2, 6 bases. The CDR3 totals 14 residues. Per germline, CDR1 MDHEN and CDR2 SYDVKM. Trimming pared 3 bases from V and 5 bases from J, leaving 14 bases between. CDR3 coding DNA: TGTGCCAGCAGTTTGGGAGGACAACGGGACGAGCAGTACTTC. Protein: CASSLGGQRDEQYF.

This chain connects TRBV6-1 to TRBJ2-7; maybe TRBD2 (5 bases). In germline, CDR1 is MNHNS, CDR2 SASEGT. The CDR3 length is 14 residues. Trimming cost V 11 bases and J 0 bases, with 17 bases left between them. The CDR3 is CAGKPGTSSYEQYF. CDR3 bases: TGTGCCGGAAAGCCGGGAACCAGCTCCTACGAGCAGTACTTC.

This sequence joins TRBV5-6 and TRBJ2-7; D is tentatively TRBD1 or TRBD2 (5 bases each). The CDR3 consists of 16 residues. V gave up 6 bases and J gave up 0 bases, with 19 bases separating them. The V gene's germline CDR1 is SGHDT and CDR2 YYEEEE. CDR3 sequence: CASTRGVAAYSYEQYF. DNA of the CDR3: TGTGCCAGCACTCGAGGGGTGGCGGCGTACTCCTACGAGCAGTACTTC.

This clone was detected only once. The chain carries TRBV10-3 and TRBJ2-2, with 15 nucleotides matching TRBD2. V shed 2 bases and J 0 bases; nucleotides not matched to a gene: 10. Germline V CDR1 and CDR2: ENHRY, SYGVKD. This CDR3 has 21 amino acids. In nucleotides, the CDR3 is TGTGCCATCAGTGAGCCCACCGGACTAGCGGGAGGGCCCACGAACACCGGGGAGCTGTTTTTT. Its translation is CAISEPTGLAGGPTNTGELFF.

The chain carries TRBV28 and TRBJ1-1, with 10 bases that match TRBD1. V lost 4 bases and J lost 7; bases outside the gene matches: 12. The germline V gene has CDR1 MDHEN and CDR2 SYDVKM. The CDR3 has 16 amino acids. The DNA of the CDR3 is TGTGCCAGCAGTTCCCTAGGACAGGGGGTGTTGGGTGAAGCTTTCTTT. As protein: CASSSLGQGVLGEAFF.

The V gene is TRBV7-9, the J gene TRBJ2-3; TRBD1 agrees at 7 bases. Germline CDR1 SEHNR, CDR2 FQNEAQ (reference sequence). The ends lost 3 bases at V and 8 bases at J; junction bases unmatched: 17. The CDR3 consists of 17 residues. CDR3 amino acids: CASSFETGLRPSGTQYF. CDR3 coding DNA: TGTGCCAGCAGCTTTGAGACAGGGCTCAGACCCTCCGGTACGCAGTATTTT.